Each of the 31 T cell receptor beta chains below was sequenced from the same sample in a study of blood T cell repertoires in COVID-19. TCRdb's table, derived via immunoSEQ multiplex PCR, lists solely in-frame clones and lacks some. Altogether under 150,000 clones are present, approximately 89% being singletons, with the ten largest covering roughly 5%. Sample: peripheral blood. Receptor source: a woman aged 55-75 years with COVID-19, enrolled during active disease.

The V call is TRBV5-4, the J call TRBJ2-7, with 10 positions matching TRBD2. V shed 2 bases, J shed 4 bases, and the junction held 3 bases outside the gene matches. The CDR3 is 14 amino acids. CDR1 is SGHNT and CDR2 is YYREEE in the germline V gene (reference sequence). As DNA, the CDR3 is TGTGCCAGCAGCTTCGGAGCGGGGGGGTACGAGCAGTACTTC. This sequence encodes CASSFGAGGYEQYF.

The chain carries TRBV4-2 and TRBJ1-2; 10 positions agree with TRBD1. Germline V gives CDR1 LGHNA, CDR2 YNFKEQ. This CDR3 is 14 amino acids long. Trimming cost V 4 bases and J 7 bases; bases outside gene matches: 6. The CDR3 region is CASSRGQGELGYTF. Here the CDR3 DNA reads TGTGCCAGCAGCCGCGGACAGGGGGAACTTGGCTACACCTTC.

The chain recombines TRBV5-1 with TRBJ1-2; 9 bases line up with TRBD1. Per germline, CDR1 SGHRS and CDR2 YFSETQ. V lost 4 bases, J lost 3 bases, and 7 bases stayed unmatched. The CDR3 is made up of 15 amino acids. The CDR3 sequence: CASSLNRGQDYGYTF. The CDR3 DNA reads TGCGCCAGCAGCCTGAACAGGGGGCAGGACTATGGCTACACCTTC.

The chain couples TRBV9 to TRBJ2-5, with D possibly being TRBD2 (7 bases). This CDR3 has 14 residues. From germline, CDR1 is SGDLS and CDR2 YYNGEE. V gave up 3 bases and J gave up 2 bases, with 11 bases separating them. CDR3 residues: CASSAGGQQETQYF. The CDR3 region has the DNA TGTGCCAGCAGCGCCGGGGGGCAGCAAGAGACCCAGTACTTC.

V and J are TRBV18 and TRBJ1-2, with TRBD1 matching over 10 bases. Germline lookup yields CDR1 KGHSH and CDR2 LQKENI. The CDR3 is 14 amino acids. The V and J ends lost 3 bases and 4 bases, in that order; junction bases with no gene match: 2. CDR3 coding DNA: TGTGCCAGCTCACCGGGACAGGGGACCTATGGCTACACCTTC. This gives the protein CASSPGQGTYGYTF.

In its sample, this clone was seen a few times. The V gene is TRBV2, the J gene TRBJ1-1; 9 nucleotides match TRBD1. There are 14 residues in the CDR3. After removal of 8 bases from V and 5 bases from J, the junction contained 9 bases not matched to a gene. Looked up from germline, CDR1 is SNHLY and CDR2 is FYNNEI. The CDR3 sequence: CASDKTGGNTEAFF. The CDR3 DNA sequence: TGTGCCAGCGACAAAACAGGGGGCAATACTGAAGCTTTCTTT. Variable domain in full (rest from reference TRBV2 and TRBJ1-1): EPEVTQTPSHQVTQMGQEVILRCVPISNHLYFYWYRQILGQKVEFLVSFYNNEISEKSEIFDDQFSVERPDGSNFTLKIRSTKLEDSAMYFCASDKTGGNTEAFFGQGTRLTVV.

This rearrangement joins TRBV7-9 to TRBJ2-2, with 9 bases fitting TRBD2. J lost 4 bases, V lost 5 bases, and 11 bases had no gene match. The CDR3 loop spans 17 amino acids. Germline values: CDR1 SEHNR, CDR2 FQNEAQ (reference sequence). CDR3 DNA sequence: TGTGCCAGCAGCCCAAGTCCTAGCGGGGTTTTCACCGGGGAGCTGTTTTTT. Translated: CASSPSPSGVFTGELFF. Variable domain in full (rest from reference TRBV7-9 and TRBJ2-2): DTGVSQNPRHKITKRGQNVTFRCDPISEHNRLYWYRQTLGQGPEFLTYFQNEAQLEKSRLLSDRFSAERPKGSFSTLEIQRTEQGDSAMYLCASSPSPSGVFTGELFFGEGSRLTVL.

The rearrangement uses TRBV7-6 and TRBJ1-5, with D possibly matching TRBD1 (6 bases). Germline lookup yields CDR1 SGHVS and CDR2 FNYEAQ. CDR3 size: 15 residues. Trimming removed 1 base from V and 3 bases from J, with 10 bases in between. The CDR3 sequence: CASSLETGFNQPQHF. The CDR3 bases are TGTGCCAGCAGCTTAGAGACAGGCTTCAATCAGCCCCAGCATTTT.

The rearrangement links TRBV3-1 (or the pseudogene TRBV3-2) to TRBJ2-1; D remains unclear. V lost 4 bases and J lost 4, with 11 bases in between. CDR1 and CDR2 from the germline V gene are LGHDT and YNNKEL (reference sequence). CDR3 length: 14 amino acids. CDR3 in amino acids: CASSPVAVYNEQFF. Here the CDR3 DNA reads TGTGCCAGCAGCCCTGTTGCGGTTTACAATGAGCAGTTCTTC.

The rearrangement uses TRBV4-1 and TRBJ1-5; TRBD1 aligns across 11 bases. CDR1 is MGHRA and CDR2 is YSYEKL in the germline V gene. This CDR3 region has 15 residues. After removal of 6 bases from V and 3 bases from J, the junction contained 4 bases not matched to a gene. In DNA form, the CDR3 reads TGCGCCAGCAGGTCGGGACAGGGGGACAATCAGCCCCAGCATTTT. Translation: CASRSGQGDNQPQHF.

This clone turned up a few times. This sequence joins TRBV28 and TRBJ1-5; TRBD1 matches at 9 bases. Per the germline V gene, CDR1 is MDHEN and CDR2 is SYDVKM. V lost 3 bases and J lost 1; bases outside the gene matches: 4. The CDR3 runs to 16 residues. The chain's CDR3 is CASSFSGQGSNQPQHF. The CDR3 bases are TGTGCCAGCAGTTTCTCCGGACAGGGGAGCAATCAGCCCCAGCATTTT.

The chain has TRBV19 and TRBJ1-4; D is uncertain. V was cut by 6 bases and J by 6 bases, with 20 bases left in between. The germline V gene has CDR1 LNHDA and CDR2 SQIVND (reference sequence). This CDR3 region has 16 residues. The CDR3 DNA reads TGTGCCAGTAGCCACCGGGCCCTTAGGAGGGATGAAAAACTGTTTTTT. It encodes CASSHRALRRDEKLFF.

The chain is built from TRBV29-1 and TRBJ1-4; maybe TRBD1 (6 bases). V was shortened by 5 bases and J by 0 bases, with 16 bases between the two germline ends. Per germline, CDR1 SQVTM and CDR2 ANQGSEA. The CDR3 sequence is 16 residues long. DNA for the CDR3: TGCAGCGTTCCCGGGACAAGCTTGACAACTAATGAAAAACTGTTTTTT. Its protein is CSVPGTSLTTNEKLFF. Variable domain in full (rest from reference TRBV29-1 and TRBJ1-4): SAVISQKPSRDICQRGTSLTIQCQVDSQVTMMFWYRQQPGQSLTLIATANQGSEATYESGFVIDKFPISRPNLTFSTLTVSNMSPEDSSIYLCSVPGTSLTTNEKLFFGSGTQLSVL.

The rearrangement links TRBV23-1 to TRBJ2-1, with D perhaps matching TRBD1 (6 bases). TRBV23-1 carries the ORF label, with uncertain function. CDR3 length: 16 residues. Trimming removed 1 base at V and 1 base at J, with 11 bases between. The CDR3 DNA is TGCGCCAGCAGTCAATTTGCAAGGGGGTCCTACAATGAGCAGTTCTTC. This gives the protein CASSQFARGSYNEQFF.

This clone appeared once. The chain couples TRBV3-1 (or the pseudogene TRBV3-2) to TRBJ1-1; TRBD1 might be the D (5 bases). With 2 bases removed from V and 6 bases from J, the gap between germline ends came to 10 bases. The CDR3 length is 13 residues. Per the germline V gene, CDR1 is LGHDT and CDR2 is YNNKEL (reference sequence). CDR3 sequence: CASSQRGRAEAFF. In DNA form, the CDR3 reads TGTGCCAGCAGCCAAAGGGGCAGGGCTGAAGCTTTCTTT.

The CDR3 loop reads CASSMGQLPNYGYTF. The DNA of the CDR3 is TGTGCCAGCAGTATGGGACAGCTCCCTAACTATGGCTACACCTTC. The rearrangement uses TRBV2 and TRBJ1-2; 7 bases agree with TRBD1. Germline V gives CDR1 SNHLY, CDR2 FYNNEI. The CDR3 runs 15 residues. J gave up 0 bases and V 5 bases, and 6 bases lay outside the gene matches.

This chain joins TRBV6-6 and TRBJ2-2; 7 nucleotides line up with TRBD2. The germline V gene has CDR1 MNHNY and CDR2 SVGAGI (reference sequence). This CDR3 has 13 amino acids. After removal of 4 bases from V and 7 bases from J, the junction contained 3 bases not matched to a gene. The CDR3 DNA follows: TGTGCCAGCAGTTCACCTAGCGGCGGGGAGCTGTTTTTT. It codes for CASSSPSGGELFF.

The chain uses TRBV7-6 and TRBJ2-7, with a possible D match to TRBD1 (7 bases). Per the germline V gene, CDR1 is SGHVS and CDR2 is FNYEAQ. The CDR3 loop spans 17 amino acids. The V and J ends lost 2 bases and 5 bases respectively, with 22 bases between them. CDR3 DNA: TGTGCCAGCAGCTTATTCCCCTGGCAGGGGGGTTTCAACGAGCAGTACTTC. Its protein product is CASSLFPWQGGFNEQYF.

The J gene is TRBJ1-5, the V gene TRBV19, with D tentatively TRBD1 (5 bases). The CDR3 contains 13 residues. In germline, CDR1 is LNHDA, CDR2 SQIVND (reference sequence). V dropped 8 bases and J dropped 1 base, with 9 bases sitting between them. The CDR3 protein is CASETGSNQPQHF. The CDR3 DNA is TGTGCCAGTGAAACAGGAAGCAATCAGCCCCAGCATTTT.

This clone was seen once. The genes are TRBV27 and TRBJ2-7; D is uncertain. Trimming stripped 5 bases from V and 3 bases from J, with 11 bases between. The length of the CDR3 is 13 residues. Germline V gene data show CDR1 as MNHEY and CDR2 as SMNVEV (reference sequence). The CDR3, as DNA: TGTGCCAGCAGTCAAACAGCAAACTACGAGCAGTACTTC. It codes for CASSQTANYEQYF.

V gene TRBV18 combines with J gene TRBJ2-5; maybe TRBD1 (8 bases). CDR3 length equals 16 residues. Trimming cost V 3 bases and J 5 bases, with 19 bases left between them. Germline-derived CDR1 and CDR2 are KGHSH and LQKENI. DNA for the CDR3: TGTGCCAGCTCACCCGGGGGGACAGGTCGGATGGAGACCCAGTACTTC. It yields the protein CASSPGGTGRMETQYF.

Concerning this clone itself: Other nucleotide sequences from this sample produce the same CDR3. V and J are TRBV27 and TRBJ1-2, with 8 bases lining up with TRBD1. The ends lost 5 bases at V and 4 bases at J; junction bases unmatched: 6. Germline CDR1 reads MNHEY; CDR2 reads SMNVEV (reference sequence). This CDR3 has 14 residues. The CDR3 sequence is CASSPVGQGYGYTF. DNA for the CDR3: TGTGCCAGCAGTCCTGTAGGACAGGGCTATGGCTACACCTTC.

V gene TRBV9 combines with J gene TRBJ2-1; 9 bases fit TRBD2. CDR3 length: 15 amino acids. Germline CDR1 SGDLS, CDR2 YYNGEE. Trimming took 3 bases from V and 8 from J; bases not matched to a gene: 9. The CDR3 spells CASSALAGVVHEQFF. CDR3 sequence (DNA): TGTGCCAGCAGCGCATTAGCGGGGGTAGTTCATGAGCAGTTCTTC.

V and J are TRBV19 and TRBJ1-4, with 8 bases identical to TRBD1. Germline CDR1 is LNHDA and CDR2 is SQIVND (reference sequence). J gave up 7 bases and V 3 bases, and 4 bases lay outside the gene matches. The CDR3 runs 14 residues. CDR3 bases: TGTGCCAGTAGTATTCCAGGGGGCGGTGAAAAACTGTTTTTT. This encodes CASSIPGGGEKLFF.

The chain carries TRBV3-1 (or the pseudogene TRBV3-2) and TRBJ2-1; D not certain. Germline V gene data show CDR1 as LGHDT and CDR2 as YNNKEL (reference sequence). The CDR3 sequence is 12 residues long. The ends were cut back, 3 bases at V and 4 bases at J, with 4 bases in the middle. The CDR3 DNA is TGTGCCAGCAGCCAGAGATACAATGAGCAGTTCTTC. Encoded protein: CASSQRYNEQFF.

V usage is TRBV9 and J usage is TRBJ2-2; the match to TRBD2 covers 9 bases. Germline V CDR1 and CDR2: SGDLS, YYNGEE. The trim removed 1 base at V and 7 bases at J, leaving 8 bases unmatched. This CDR3 is 16 amino acids long. The CDR3: CASSVLAGGFIGELFF. Written as DNA, the CDR3 is TGTGCCAGCAGCGTACTGGCGGGGGGGTTTATCGGGGAGCTGTTTTTT.

The chain is built from TRBV9 and TRBJ2-1; TRBD2 matches at 14 bases. The CDR3 is made up of 18 amino acids. V shed 6 bases, J shed 9 bases, and the junction held 17 bases outside the gene matches. The germline V gene encodes CDR1 SGDLS and CDR2 YYNGEE. Here the CDR3 reads CASTFLPPTSGGASEQFF. CDR3 nucleotide sequence: TGTGCCAGCACCTTCTTACCCCCGACTAGCGGGGGGGCCAGTGAGCAGTTCTTC.

The CDR3 is CATSDLRSSGGSYNEQFF. In DNA form, the CDR3 reads TGTGCCACCAGTGATTTAAGATCTAGCGGGGGGTCATACAATGAGCAGTTCTTC. The chain uses TRBV24-1 and TRBJ2-1; TRBD2 matches at 11 bases. Trimming cost V 1 base and J 4 bases; bases outside gene matches: 8. The length of the CDR3 is 18 residues. CDR1 is KGHDR, CDR2 SFDVKD, per germline.

This chain joins TRBV7-2 and TRBJ1-2, with D uncertain. Deletions cut 2 bases from V and 3 bases from J, with 7 bases between. There are 13 residues in the CDR3. The germline CDR1 and CDR2 sequences are SGHTA and FQGNSA. Written as DNA, the CDR3 is TGTGCCAGCAGCTTACCGGGGTACTATGGCTACACCTTC. As protein: CASSLPGYYGYTF.

The chain uses TRBV20-1 and TRBJ2-1; no clear D. This CDR3 has 11 amino acids. Trimming stripped 4 bases from V and 6 bases from J, with 7 bases between. Germline values: CDR1 DFQATT, CDR2 SNEGSKA (reference sequence). The CDR3, as DNA: TGCAGTGCTATCCATTCCAATGAGCAGTTCTTC. It encodes CSAIHSNEQFF.

This sequence joins TRBV11-2 and TRBJ2-1, with TRBD2 matching over 7 bases. CDR3 size: 17 residues. CDR1 SGHAT and CDR2 FQNNGV come from the germline V gene. V lost 0 bases to trimming and J lost 8 bases; unmatched junction nucleotides: 13. The CDR3 region has the DNA TGTGCCAGCAGCTTAGATTGGGGGGGATATACTGTATATGAGCAGTTCTTC. It encodes CASSLDWGGYTVYEQFF.